The rows below give T cell receptor beta chains drawn from one sample of a study of regulatory T cells in long-lasting Graves disease. TCRdb recomputed calls from the multiplex PCR reads with MiXCR, one row per CDR3 protein. Of approximately 350,000 distinct CDR3 sequences in the sample, roughly 17% are singletons; the top ten hold about 27%. The same data also contributed to another study, on T cells in Graves' hyperthyroidism and ophthalmopathy.

The source was peripheral blood mononuclear cells (PBMCs), collected at new diagnosis, from a patient treated with antithyroid drugs. All receptors derive from a man in his forties with Graves disease. CDR3s include the opening cysteine and the closing phenylalanine or tryptophan. Fields, in order: V gene, CDR3 length, J gene, D gene, clone size, CDR3 protein, CDR3 DNA. The D gene is left open where the match is weak. Size values are once, few and many counts, or a class for expanded clones, and some rows have none.

v_gene: TRBV9; len: 14; j_gene: TRBJ1-5; d_gene: NA; abundance: NA; CDR3aa: CASSPGGSNQPQHF; CDR3nt: TGTGCCAGCAGCCCCGGCGGTAGCAATCAGCCCCAGCATTTT
v_gene: TRBV29-1; len: 11; j_gene: TRBJ1-1; d_gene: NA; abundance: many; CDR3aa: CSVQRGAEAFF; CDR3nt: TGCAGCGTCCAGCGCGGCGCTGAAGCTTTCTTT
v_gene: TRBV28; len: 17; j_gene: TRBJ1-5; d_gene: NA; abundance: NA; CDR3aa: CASSRSRGSYSNQPQHF; CDR3nt: TGTGCCAGCAGTCGATCTCGGGGAAGTTATAGCAATCAGCCCCAGCATTTT
v_gene: TRBV7-2; len: 15; j_gene: TRBJ1-4; d_gene: TRBD1; abundance: few; CDR3aa: CASSQPTGGSEKLFF; CDR3nt: TGTGCCAGCAGCCAACCGACAGGGGGGTCTGAAAAACTGTTTTTT
v_gene: TRBV5-1; len: 16; j_gene: TRBJ2-2; d_gene: TRBD1; abundance: few; CDR3aa: CASSTAGQGNTGELFF; CDR3nt: TGCGCCAGCAGCACAGCGGGACAGGGGAACACCGGGGAGCTGTTTTTT
v_gene: TRBV5-1; len: 12; j_gene: TRBJ2-5; d_gene: NA; abundance: many; CDR3aa: CASSSGEETQYF; CDR3nt: TGCGCCAGCAGCTCGGGGGAAGAGACCCAGTACTTC
v_gene: TRBV5-8; len: 15; j_gene: TRBJ2-3; d_gene: NA; abundance: NA; CDR3aa: CASSFGGTSTDTQYF; CDR3nt: TGTGCCAGCAGCTTTGGAGGGACAAGCACAGATACGCAGTATTTT
v_gene: TRBV12-3/TRBV12-4; len: 15; j_gene: TRBJ1-2; d_gene: NA; abundance: many; CDR3aa: CASSAGLGGNYGYTF; CDR3nt: TGTGCCAGCAGTGCAGGACTGGGAGGCAACTATGGCTACACCTTC
v_gene: TRBV20-1; len: 15; j_gene: TRBJ2-7; d_gene: TRBD2; abundance: NA; CDR3aa: CSARGGLGYGGEQYF; CDR3nt: TGCAGTGCTAGGGGGGGGTTAGGGTATGGTGGCGAGCAGTACTTC
v_gene: TRBV18; len: 14; j_gene: TRBJ1-1; d_gene: NA; abundance: many; CDR3aa: CASSPRADELVAFF; CDR3nt: TGTGCCAGCTCACCAAGGGCCGACGAACTGGTAGCTTTCTTT
v_gene: TRBV6-5; len: 13; j_gene: TRBJ1-1; d_gene: NA; abundance: few; CDR3aa: CASSYLLNTEAFF; CDR3nt: TGTGCCAGCAGTTACCTCCTAAACACTGAAGCTTTCTTT
v_gene: TRBV2; len: 12; j_gene: TRBJ2-3; d_gene: TRBD1; abundance: many; CDR3aa: CASKDRASTQYF; CDR3nt: TGTGCCAGCAAAGACAGGGCAAGTACGCAGTATTTT
v_gene: TRBV2; len: 12; j_gene: TRBJ2-7; d_gene: NA; abundance: many; CDR3aa: CATALQLYEQYF; CDR3nt: TGTGCCACAGCGTTACAGCTCTACGAGCAGTACTTC
v_gene: TRBV7-9; len: 13; j_gene: TRBJ1-1; d_gene: NA; abundance: medium-sized; CDR3aa: CASSLSEGTEAFF; CDR3nt: TGCGCCAGCAGCCTGTCGGAGGGGACTGAAGCTTTCTTT
v_gene: TRBV28; len: 17; j_gene: TRBJ2-1; d_gene: TRBD2; abundance: NA; CDR3aa: CASRTPGGLSRYNEQFF; CDR3nt: TGTGCCAGCAGGACCCCGGGGGGGCTTTCCCGATACAATGAGCAGTTCTTC
v_gene: TRBV20-1; len: 16; j_gene: TRBJ2-2; d_gene: TRBD2; abundance: many; CDR3aa: CSARAGTSAITGELFF; CDR3nt: TGCAGTGCTAGAGCCGGGACTAGCGCCATCACCGGGGAGCTGTTTTTT
v_gene: TRBV6-9; len: 15; j_gene: TRBJ2-2; d_gene: NA; abundance: few; CDR3aa: CASSYSEGYTGELFF; CDR3nt: TGTGCCAGCAGTTACTCCGAGGGATACACCGGGGAGCTGTTTTTT
v_gene: TRBV15; len: 13; j_gene: TRBJ2-7; d_gene: NA; abundance: NA; CDR3aa: CATSRRSGHEQYF; CDR3nt: TGTGCCACCAGCAGGCGATCGGGCCACGAGCAGTACTTC
v_gene: TRBV7-2; len: 13; j_gene: TRBJ2-3; d_gene: NA; abundance: NA; CDR3aa: CASSYEGIDTQYF; CDR3nt: TGTGCCAGCAGCTACGAGGGGATAGATACGCAGTATTTT
v_gene: TRBV4-3; len: 15; j_gene: TRBJ2-7; d_gene: NA; abundance: many; CDR3aa: CASSQDRLRSYEQYF; CDR3nt: TGCGCCAGCAGCCAAGATAGGCTGAGATCCTACGAGCAGTACTTC
v_gene: TRBV29-1; len: 14; j_gene: TRBJ2-7; d_gene: NA; abundance: NA; CDR3aa: CSVGDRDINYEQYF; CDR3nt: TGCAGCGTTGGAGACCGGGACATAAACTACGAGCAGTACTTC
v_gene: TRBV18; len: 12; j_gene: TRBJ2-1; d_gene: NA; abundance: NA; CDR3aa: CASSPSRGEQFF; CDR3nt: TGTGCCAGCTCACCATCCCGGGGTGAGCAGTTCTTC
v_gene: TRBV12-3/TRBV12-4; len: 13; j_gene: TRBJ2-3; d_gene: NA; abundance: NA; CDR3aa: CASSRDPGNTQYF; CDR3nt: TGTGCCAGCAGTCGGGATCCTGGGAATACGCAGTATTTT
v_gene: TRBV5-1; len: 16; j_gene: TRBJ2-2; d_gene: NA; abundance: few; CDR3aa: CASSWIPGPNTGELFF; CDR3nt: TGCGCCAGCAGTTGGATCCCGGGACCAAACACCGGGGAGCTGTTTTTT
v_gene: TRBV9; len: 14; j_gene: TRBJ2-7; d_gene: NA; abundance: many; CDR3aa: CASSADSGVYEQYF; CDR3nt: TGTGCCAGCAGCGCCGACAGTGGAGTTTACGAGCAGTACTTC
v_gene: TRBV2; len: 13; j_gene: TRBJ2-5; d_gene: NA; abundance: many; CDR3aa: CASRRVREETQYF; CDR3nt: TGTGCCAGCAGACGAGTGAGGGAAGAGACCCAGTACTTC
v_gene: TRBV5-1; len: 16; j_gene: TRBJ2-3; d_gene: NA; abundance: many; CDR3aa: CASSSFFRLGTDTQYF; CDR3nt: TGTGCCAGCAGCTCCTTTTTCCGACTAGGCACAGATACGCAGTATTTT